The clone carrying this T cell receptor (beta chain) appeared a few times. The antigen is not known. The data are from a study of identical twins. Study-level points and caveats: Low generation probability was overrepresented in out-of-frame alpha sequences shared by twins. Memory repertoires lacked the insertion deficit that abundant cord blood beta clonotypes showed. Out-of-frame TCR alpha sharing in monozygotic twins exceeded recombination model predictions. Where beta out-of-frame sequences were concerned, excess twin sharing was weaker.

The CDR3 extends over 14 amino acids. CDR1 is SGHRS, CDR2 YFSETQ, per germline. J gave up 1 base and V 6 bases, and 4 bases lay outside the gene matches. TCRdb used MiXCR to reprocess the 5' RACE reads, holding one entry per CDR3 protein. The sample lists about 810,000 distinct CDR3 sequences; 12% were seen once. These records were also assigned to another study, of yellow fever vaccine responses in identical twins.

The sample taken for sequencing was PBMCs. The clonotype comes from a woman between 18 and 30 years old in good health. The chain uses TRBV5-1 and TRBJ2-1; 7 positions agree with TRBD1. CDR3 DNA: TGCGCCAGCATGGTGACAGGGTCCTACAATGAGCAGTTCTTC. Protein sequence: CASMVTGSYNEQFF.